The rows below give T cell receptor beta chains drawn from one sample of a study of T cells after posttransplantation cyclophosphamide. Data came from immunoSEQ multiplex PCR; TCRdb stores just in-frame clones and leaves some out. The data show tens of thousands of clones, with around 93% seen just once and around 3.1% held by the top ten. Sequenced sample: PBMCs. The source is a woman aged 25 to 45 in good health and a related stem cell transplant donor. CDR3s include the opening cysteine and the closing phenylalanine or tryptophan. A D gene is named only where the DNA matches it firmly.

v_call,d_call,j_call,cdr3_aa,cdr3_nt
TRBV5-4,TRBD2,TRBJ2-7,CASSFIGGAYEQYF,TGTGCCAGCAGCTTCATCGGGGGGGCCTACGAGCAGTACTTC
TRBV2,TRBD2,TRBJ2-2,CASSVMLAGTGELFF,TGTGCCAGCAGTGTTATGCTAGCGGGGACCGGGGAGCTGTTTTTT
TRBV13,NA,TRBJ1-2,CASSLGRRDFYGYTF,TGTGCCAGCAGCTTGGGGCGACGGGATTTTTATGGCTACACCTTC
TRBV7-8,NA,TRBJ2-2,CASSSGTSNTGELFF,TGTGCCAGCAGCTCCGGGACATCGAACACCGGGGAGCTGTTTTTT
TRBV10-2,NA,TRBJ1-6,CASSSSRGDSPLHF,TGCGCCAGCAGTTCCTCGAGGGGTGATTCACCCCTCCACTTT
TRBV5-1,TRBD1,TRBJ2-5,CASSPATGGQTQYF,TGCGCCAGCAGCCCCGCGACAGGGGGACAGACCCAGTACTTC
TRBV11-2,TRBD1,TRBJ1-2,CASSLDRVTNYGYTF,TGTGCCAGCAGCTTGGACAGGGTAACTAACTATGGCTACACCTTC
TRBV6-5,NA,TRBJ1-6,CASSYSRGLGSPLHF,TGTGCCAGCAGTTACTCACGGGGATTAGGTTCACCCCTCCACTTT
TRBV5-4,NA,TRBJ2-5,CASSLVSGPQETQYF,TGTGCCAGCAGCTTGGTGTCAGGACCCCAAGAGACCCAGTACTTC
TRBV7-8,TRBD1,TRBJ1-2,CASGGQGTYGYTF,TGTGCCAGCGGCGGACAGGGGACGTATGGCTACACCTTC
TRBV7-3,NA,TRBJ1-1,CASSLVPMGTEAFF,TGTGCCAGCAGCTTAGTCCCTATGGGCACTGAAGCTTTCTTT
TRBV9,NA,TRBJ2-3,CASSVFEKDTQYF,TGTGCCAGCAGCGTGTTCGAAAAGGATACGCAGTATTTT
TRBV11-2,TRBD1,TRBJ1-1,CASSLVGGSNTEAFF,TGTGCCAGCAGCTTGGTAGGGGGCAGTAACACTGAAGCTTTCTTT
TRBV6-5,NA,TRBJ1-2,CATLAQGSALYGYTF,TGTGCCACCCTGGCCCAGGGCAGCGCACTCTATGGCTACACCTTC
TRBV2,NA,TRBJ1-6,CASREFSSYNSPLHF,TGTGCCAGCAGGGAGTTCAGCTCCTATAATTCACCCCTCCACTTT
TRBV7-9,NA,TRBJ1-1,CASSLTQEAFF,TGTGCCAGCAGCTTAACACAGGAAGCTTTCTTT
TRBV29-1,NA,TRBJ1-2,CSVVEVDFYGYTF,TGCAGCGTTGTTGAAGTTGATTTCTATGGCTACACCTTC
TRBV28,NA,TRBJ1-6,CASSLEGRLNSPLHF,TGTGCCAGCAGTTTGGAAGGGAGGTTAAATTCACCCCTCCACTTT
TRBV9,TRBD1,TRBJ1-1,CASSMGQENTEAFF,TGTGCCAGCAGCATGGGACAGGAGAACACTGAAGCTTTCTTT
TRBV7-2,NA,TRBJ1-4,CASSRDSGVEKLFF,TGTGCCAGCAGCCGAGACTCTGGGGTTGAAAAACTGTTTTTT
TRBV7-9,NA,TRBJ2-2,CASSPRTVGGTGELFF,TGTGCCAGCAGCCCCCGGACCGTCGGGGGCACCGGGGAGCTGTTTTTT
TRBV13,NA,TRBJ1-1,CASSSDRNTEAFF,TGTGCCAGCAGCTCCGACCGGAACACTGAAGCTTTCTTT